What follows are 2 T cell receptor beta chains derived from one specimen sequenced in a study of cytomegalovirus exposure and HLA in healthy donors listed by TCRdb under 2017. Preparation of the library involved the immunoSEQ multiplex PCR assay. The multiplex PCR relied on a mix of 60 forward primers for TCR Vbeta segments and 13 reverse primers for TCR Jbeta segments. TCRdb mirrors the immuneACCESS table, restricted to in-frame sequences. Some clones are absent from its copies; in checked studies, under half trace to an unresolved V gene, and the reason for the others is unknown. For this sample the table gives around 87,000 clones, of which 65% to 85% were detected only once. The top ten constitute roughly 1.1% of the sample. The sample taken for sequencing was PBMCs. Receptor source: a girl aged 2 to 9 in good health and CMV-seropositive.

The chain couples TRBV5-1 to TRBJ2-7, with D maybe TRBD1 (6 bases). Trimming stripped 4 bases from V and 0 bases from J, with 11 bases between. Germline-derived CDR1 and CDR2 are SGHRS and YFSETQ. CDR3 length equals 14 residues. DNA for the CDR3: TGCGCCAGCAGCCGAACAGGGTCCTCCTACGAGCAGTACTTC. This codes for CASSRTGSSYEQYF.

The chain links TRBV30 to TRBJ2-5; TRBD1 agrees at 9 bases. Germline CDR1 reads GTSNPN; CDR2 reads SVGIG (reference sequence). The CDR3 is 12 amino acids. The V and J ends lost 5 bases and 11 bases, in that order; junction bases with no gene match: 9. The CDR3 protein is CAWATGGAQQYF. For the CDR3, the DNA is TGTGCCTGGGCGACAGGGGGTGCCCAACAGTACTTC. The entire variable domain, with the rest obtained from reference TRBV30 and TRBJ2-5, is as follows: SQTIHQWPATLVQPVGSPLSLECTVEGTSNPNLYWYRQAAGRGLQLLFYSVGIGQISSEVPQNLSASRPQDRQFILSSKKLLLSDSGFYLCAWATGGAQQYFGPGTRLLVL.